This TCR beta chain was recovered during a study of cytomegalovirus exposure and HLA in healthy donors. As to this clone: The antigen is undetermined.

V shed 1 base and J shed 4 bases, with 13 bases lying between them. Per germline, CDR1 SGHTA and CDR2 FQGNSA. The CDR3 covers 15 residues. Produced via immunoSEQ multiplex PCR; TCRdb's table is partial and in-frame only. The sample lists roughly 300,000 clones, roughly 88% seen once, with 0.75% to 0.85% in the top ten. General observations from the study: Cytomegalovirus association was assigned to approximately 160 TCR beta chains.

The rearrangement joins TRBV7-2 to TRBJ2-5; perhaps TRBD1 as D (6 bases). This sequence originates from a woman between 18 and 29 years old in good health and CMV-seronegative. Specimen: PBMCs. The CDR3 reads CASSLEGVSTETQYF. The CDR3, as DNA: TGTGCCAGCAGCTTAGAGGGGGTGTCGACAGAGACCCAGTACTTC.